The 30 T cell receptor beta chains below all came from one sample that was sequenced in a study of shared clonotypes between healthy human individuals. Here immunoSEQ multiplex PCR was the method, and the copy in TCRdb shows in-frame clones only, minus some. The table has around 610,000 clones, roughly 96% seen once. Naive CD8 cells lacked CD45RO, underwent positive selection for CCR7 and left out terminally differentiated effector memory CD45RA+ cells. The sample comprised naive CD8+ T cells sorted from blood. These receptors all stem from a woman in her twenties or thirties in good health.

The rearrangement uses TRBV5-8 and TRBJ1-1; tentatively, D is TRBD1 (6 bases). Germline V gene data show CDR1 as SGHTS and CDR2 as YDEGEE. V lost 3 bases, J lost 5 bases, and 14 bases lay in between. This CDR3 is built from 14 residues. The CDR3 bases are TGTGCCAGCAGCTCACAGGGCACGGGAACTGAAGCTTTCTTT. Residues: CASSSQGTGTEAFF.

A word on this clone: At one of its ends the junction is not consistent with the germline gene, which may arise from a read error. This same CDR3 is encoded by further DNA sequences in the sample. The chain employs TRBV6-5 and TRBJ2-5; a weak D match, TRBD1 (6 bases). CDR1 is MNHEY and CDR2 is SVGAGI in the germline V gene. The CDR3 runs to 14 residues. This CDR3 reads CASSYRDTEETQYF. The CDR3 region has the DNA TGTGCCAGCAGTTACAGGGACACTGAAGAGACTCAGTACTTC.

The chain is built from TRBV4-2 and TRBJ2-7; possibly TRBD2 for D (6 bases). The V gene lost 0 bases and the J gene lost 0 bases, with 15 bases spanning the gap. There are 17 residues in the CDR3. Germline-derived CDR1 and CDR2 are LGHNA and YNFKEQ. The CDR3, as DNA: TGTGCCAGCAGCCAAGAGGGGTACGCGGGAAGCTCCTACGAGCAGTACTTC. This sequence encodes CASSQEGYAGSSYEQYF.

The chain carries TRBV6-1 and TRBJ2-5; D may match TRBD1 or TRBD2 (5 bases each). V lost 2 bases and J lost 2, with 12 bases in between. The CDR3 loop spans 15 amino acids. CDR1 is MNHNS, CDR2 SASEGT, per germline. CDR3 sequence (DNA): TGTGCCAGCAGTGAATACGGGGCCCCGCAAGAGACCCAGTACTTC. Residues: CASSEYGAPQETQYF.

The CDR3 DNA sequence: TGTGCCAGCAGTGAAGGGATTTTAGGGAATCAGCCCCAGCATTTT. It codes for CASSEGILGNQPQHF. The V gene is TRBV2, the J gene TRBJ1-5; D gene ambiguous. The germline V and J ends were trimmed by 1 base and 4 bases, with 11 bases remaining between them. The V gene's germline CDR1 is SNHLY and CDR2 FYNNEI. The CDR3 length is 15 residues.

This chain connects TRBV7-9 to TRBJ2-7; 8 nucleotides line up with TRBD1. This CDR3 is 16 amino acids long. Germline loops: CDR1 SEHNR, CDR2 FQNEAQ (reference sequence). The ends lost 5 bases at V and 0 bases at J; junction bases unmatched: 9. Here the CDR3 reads CASSTGQGAYSYEQYF. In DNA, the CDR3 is TGTGCCAGCAGCACCGGACAGGGAGCATACTCCTACGAGCAGTACTTC.

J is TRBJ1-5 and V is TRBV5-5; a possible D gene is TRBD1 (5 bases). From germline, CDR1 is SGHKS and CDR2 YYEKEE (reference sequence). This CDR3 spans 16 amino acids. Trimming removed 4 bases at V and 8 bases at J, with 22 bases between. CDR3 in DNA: TGTGCCAGCAGCCCGAGGTCTGGCAGTCGGGGGGAGCCCCAGCATTTT. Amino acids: CASSPRSGSRGEPQHF.

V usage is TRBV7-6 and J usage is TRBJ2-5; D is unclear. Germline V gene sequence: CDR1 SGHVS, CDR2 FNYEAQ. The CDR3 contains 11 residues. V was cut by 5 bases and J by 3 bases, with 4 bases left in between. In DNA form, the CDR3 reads TGTGCCAGCAGCGAAGAAGAGACCCAGTACTTC. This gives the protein CASSEEETQYF.

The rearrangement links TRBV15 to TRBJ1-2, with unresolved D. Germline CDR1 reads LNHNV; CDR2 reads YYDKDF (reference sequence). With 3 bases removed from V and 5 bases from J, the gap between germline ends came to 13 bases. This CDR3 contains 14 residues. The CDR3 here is CATSSLYSTYGYTF. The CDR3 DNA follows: TGTGCCACCAGCAGCCTTTATTCAACATATGGCTACACCTTC.

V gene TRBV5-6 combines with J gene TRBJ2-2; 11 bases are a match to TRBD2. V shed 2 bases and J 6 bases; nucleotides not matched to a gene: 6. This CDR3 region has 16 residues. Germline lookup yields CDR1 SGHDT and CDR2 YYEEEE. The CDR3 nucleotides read TGTGCCAGCAGCTTAACTAGCGGGAGAGAGGCCGGGGAGCTGTTTTTT. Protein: CASSLTSGREAGELFF.

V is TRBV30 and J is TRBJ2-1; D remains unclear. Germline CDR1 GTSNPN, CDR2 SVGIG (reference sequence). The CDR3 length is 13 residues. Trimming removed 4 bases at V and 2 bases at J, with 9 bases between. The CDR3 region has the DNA TGTGCCTGGACAGACCTTACCTACAATGAGCAGTTCTTC. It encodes CAWTDLTYNEQFF.

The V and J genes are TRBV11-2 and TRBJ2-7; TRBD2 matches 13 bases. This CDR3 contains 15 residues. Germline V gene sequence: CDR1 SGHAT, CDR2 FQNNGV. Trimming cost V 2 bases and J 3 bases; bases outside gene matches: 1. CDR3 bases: TGTGCCAGCAGCTTATGGACTAGCGGGGGCTACGAGCAGTACTTC. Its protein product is CASSLWTSGGYEQYF.

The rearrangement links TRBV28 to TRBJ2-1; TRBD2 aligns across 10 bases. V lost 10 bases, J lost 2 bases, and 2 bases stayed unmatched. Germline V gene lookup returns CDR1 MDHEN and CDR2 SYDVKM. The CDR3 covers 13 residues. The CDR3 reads CATAGGAYNEQFF. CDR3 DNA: TGTGCCACAGCGGGGGGGGCCTACAATGAGCAGTTCTTC.

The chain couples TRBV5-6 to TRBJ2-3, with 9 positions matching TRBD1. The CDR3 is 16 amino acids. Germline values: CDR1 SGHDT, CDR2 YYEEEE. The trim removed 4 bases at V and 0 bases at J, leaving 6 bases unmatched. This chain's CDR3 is CASSHDRGTSTDTQYF. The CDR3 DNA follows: TGTGCCAGCAGCCACGACAGGGGGACGAGCACAGATACGCAGTATTTT. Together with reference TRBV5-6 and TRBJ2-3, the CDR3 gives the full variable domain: DAGVTQSPTHLIKTRGQQVTLRCSPKSGHDTVSWYQQALGQGPQFIFQYYEEEERQRGNFPDRFSGHQFPNYSSELNVNALLLGDSALYLCASSHDRGTSTDTQYFGPGTRLTVL.

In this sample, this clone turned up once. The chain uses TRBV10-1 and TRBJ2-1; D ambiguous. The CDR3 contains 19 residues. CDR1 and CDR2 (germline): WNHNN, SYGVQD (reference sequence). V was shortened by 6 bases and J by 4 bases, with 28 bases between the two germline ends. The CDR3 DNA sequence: TGCGCCAGCAGCCCTAGTTATAGTGACCGAAGGGCAGATTACAATGAGCAGTTCTTC. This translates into CASSPSYSDRRADYNEQFF.

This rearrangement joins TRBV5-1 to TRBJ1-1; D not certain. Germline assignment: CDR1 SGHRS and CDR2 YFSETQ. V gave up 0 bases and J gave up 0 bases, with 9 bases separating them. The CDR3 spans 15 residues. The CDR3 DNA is TGCGCCAGCAGCTTGGGGCTTACTATGAACACTGAAGCTTTCTTT. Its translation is CASSLGLTMNTEAFF.

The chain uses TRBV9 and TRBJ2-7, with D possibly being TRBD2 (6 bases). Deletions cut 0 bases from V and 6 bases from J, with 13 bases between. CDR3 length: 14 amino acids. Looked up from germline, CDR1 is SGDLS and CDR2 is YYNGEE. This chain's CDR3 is CASSVEGGASEQYF. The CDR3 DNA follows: TGTGCCAGCAGCGTAGAAGGCGGGGCGAGCGAGCAGTACTTC.

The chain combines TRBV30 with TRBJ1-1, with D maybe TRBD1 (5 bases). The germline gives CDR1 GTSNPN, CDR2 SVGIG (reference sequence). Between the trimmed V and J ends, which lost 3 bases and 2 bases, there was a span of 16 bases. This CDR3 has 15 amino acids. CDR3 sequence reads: CAWSGIGTFNTEAFF. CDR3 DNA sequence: TGTGCCTGGAGCGGTATTGGGACTTTTAACACTGAAGCTTTCTTT.

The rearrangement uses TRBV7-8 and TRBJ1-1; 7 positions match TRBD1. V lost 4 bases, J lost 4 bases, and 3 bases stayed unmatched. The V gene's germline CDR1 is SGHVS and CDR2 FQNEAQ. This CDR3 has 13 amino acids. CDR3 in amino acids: CASSSGTATEAFF. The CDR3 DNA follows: TGTGCCAGCAGCTCCGGGACAGCCACTGAAGCTTTCTTT.

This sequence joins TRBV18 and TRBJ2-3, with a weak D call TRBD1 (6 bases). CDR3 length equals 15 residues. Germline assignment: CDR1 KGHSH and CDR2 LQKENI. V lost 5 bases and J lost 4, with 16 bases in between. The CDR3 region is CASSAGASLADTQYF. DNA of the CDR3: TGTGCCAGCTCAGCAGGGGCAAGTCTTGCAGATACGCAGTATTTT.

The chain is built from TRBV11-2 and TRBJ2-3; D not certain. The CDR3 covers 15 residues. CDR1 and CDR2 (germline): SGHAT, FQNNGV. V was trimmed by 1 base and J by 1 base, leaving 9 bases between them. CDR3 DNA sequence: TGTGCCAGCAGCTTAGGGGTCCCTCGCACAGATACGCAGTATTTT. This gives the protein CASSLGVPRTDTQYF.

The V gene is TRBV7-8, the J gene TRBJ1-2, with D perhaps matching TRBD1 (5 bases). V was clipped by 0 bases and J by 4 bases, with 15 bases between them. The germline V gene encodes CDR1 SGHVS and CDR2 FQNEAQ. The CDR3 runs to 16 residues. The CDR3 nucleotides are TGTGCCAGCAGCTTAGCAAGCAGGGCGGTCAGCTATGGCTACACCTTC. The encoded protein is CASSLASRAVSYGYTF.

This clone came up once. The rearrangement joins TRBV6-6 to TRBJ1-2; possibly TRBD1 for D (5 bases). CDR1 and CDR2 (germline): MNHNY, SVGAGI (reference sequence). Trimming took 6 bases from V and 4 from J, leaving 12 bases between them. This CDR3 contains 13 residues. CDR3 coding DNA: TGTGCCAGCAGAACGACAAGGGGCTATGGCTACACCTTC. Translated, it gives CASRTTRGYGYTF.

The CDR3 here is CAWSVLGVGELFF. The CDR3 DNA reads as TGTGCCTGGAGTGTATTAGGGGTCGGGGAGCTGTTTTTT. The chain links TRBV30 to TRBJ2-2, with D possibly matching TRBD1 (5 bases). The V gene lost 0 bases and the J gene lost 7 bases, with 9 bases spanning the gap. The CDR3 has 13 amino acids. Germline CDR1 GTSNPN, CDR2 SVGIG (reference sequence).

CDR3 in amino acids: CASSSRVAGKETQYF. CDR3 nucleotides: TGTGCCAGCAGTTCCAGGGTAGCCGGTAAAGAGACCCAGTACTTC. This sequence joins TRBV28 and TRBJ2-5; TRBD1 is a possible D gene (5 bases). This CDR3 has 15 residues. Germline V CDR1 and CDR2: MDHEN, SYDVKM. With 4 bases removed from V and 3 bases from J, the gap between germline ends came to 15 bases.

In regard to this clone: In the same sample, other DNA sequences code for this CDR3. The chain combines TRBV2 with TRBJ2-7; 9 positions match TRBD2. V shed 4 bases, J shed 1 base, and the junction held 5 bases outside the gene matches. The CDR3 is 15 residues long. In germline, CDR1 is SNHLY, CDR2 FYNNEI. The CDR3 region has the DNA TGTGCCAGCAGTGCGACTAGCGGTTCATCCTACGAGCAGTACTTC. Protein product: CASSATSGSSYEQYF.

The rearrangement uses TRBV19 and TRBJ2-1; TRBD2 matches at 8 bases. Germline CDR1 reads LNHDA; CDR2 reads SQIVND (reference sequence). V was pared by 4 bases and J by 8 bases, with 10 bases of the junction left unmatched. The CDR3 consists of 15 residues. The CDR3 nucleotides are TGTGCCAGTAGTAGATCTAGCGGGCGCCGGGATGAGCAGTTCTTC. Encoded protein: CASSRSSGRRDEQFF.

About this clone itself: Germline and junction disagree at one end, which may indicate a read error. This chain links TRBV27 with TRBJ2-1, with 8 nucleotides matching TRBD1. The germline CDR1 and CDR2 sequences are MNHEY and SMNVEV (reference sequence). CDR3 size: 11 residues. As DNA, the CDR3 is TGTGCCAGCGGGGATTGGGACAGGTTGATCTTC. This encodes CASGDWDRLIF.

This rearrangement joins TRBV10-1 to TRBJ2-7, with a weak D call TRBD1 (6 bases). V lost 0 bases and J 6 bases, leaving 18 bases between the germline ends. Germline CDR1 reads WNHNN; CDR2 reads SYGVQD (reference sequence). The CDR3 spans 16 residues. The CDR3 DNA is TGCGCCAGCAGTGAGTCGTGGGGGCAATCGCCCGGCGAGCAGTACTTC. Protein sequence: CASSESWGQSPGEQYF.

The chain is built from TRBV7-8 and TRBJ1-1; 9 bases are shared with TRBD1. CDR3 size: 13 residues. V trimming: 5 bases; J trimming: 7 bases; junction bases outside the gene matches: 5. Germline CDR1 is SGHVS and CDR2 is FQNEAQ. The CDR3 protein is CASSGRTGVEAFF. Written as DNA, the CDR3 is TGTGCCAGCAGCGGACGGACAGGGGTTGAAGCTTTCTTT.